The source of this T cell receptor (beta chain) is a study of lymphopenia after photon versus proton radiotherapy. Study-wide findings and caveats: Authors raise, but do not show, better survival with proton therapy. Photon-treated patients lost naive T cells and TCR diversity; proton-treated stayed stable. Larger post-nadir TCR diversity loss correlated inversely with survival in deceased patients.

A note on this clone: Its specificity is not known.

The table came from immunoSEQ multiplex PCR; TCRdb's copy has only in-frame clones and leaves some out. Among 15,000 to 20,000 clones, around nine tenths were seen once, and the ten largest hold roughly 10%. This CDR3 is 13 amino acids long. Trimming removed 5 bases from V and 3 bases from J, with 10 bases in between. Germline CDR1 and CDR2: SGHNT and YENEEA. The clonotype comes from a man between 65 and 85 years old with pancreatic cancer. The rearrangement uses TRBV11-3 and TRBJ1-1; a possible D gene is TRBD1 (5 bases). The sample in question was peripheral blood, obtained from a patient treated with proton-based radiotherapy. CDR3 coding DNA: TGTGCCAGCAGCACAAGACAGTACACTGAAGCTTTCTTT. As protein: CASSTRQYTEAFF.